A selection of T cell receptor beta chains follows, all from one sample in a study of blood T cell repertoires in COVID-19. Here immunoSEQ multiplex PCR was the method, and the copy in TCRdb shows in-frame clones only, minus some. The data contain tens of thousands of clones, roughly nine tenths of them singletons. Material: peripheral blood. The receptors come from a man between 60 and 70 years old with active COVID-19. Both conserved end residues are part of each CDR3. Each record gives: J gene, clone size, D gene, V gene, CDR3 DNA, CDR3 protein. D genes are given only for firm matches. Size is stated for part of the rows, as once, few or many counts, or as a class when the clone is expanded.

TRBJ2-7 | - | - | TRBV5-1 | TGCGCCAGCAGCTTTGACTATGGGACTGGCTACGAGCAGTACTTC | CASSFDYGTGYEQYF
TRBJ2-7 | - | - | TRBV5-4 | TGTGCCAGCAGCTTGCTCCACGAGCAGTACTTC | CASSLLHEQYF
TRBJ2-3 | once | TRBD1 | TRBV5-1 | TGCGCCAGCAGCGTACAACCACAGGGGGCAGATACGCAGTATTTT | CASSVQPQGADTQYF
TRBJ2-3 | few | - | TRBV7-2 | TGTGCCAGCAGCAGCCTTAGTTCCGGGAGCCTCACAGATACGCAGTATTTT | CASSSLSSGSLTDTQYF
TRBJ1-3 | - | - | TRBV7-7 | TGTGCTAGCAGCTTAGAACGGGGAAACACCATATATTTT | CASSLERGNTIYF
TRBJ2-1 | - | - | TRBV7-2 | TGTGCCAGCAGCTTAAGGCAGGGGTCCTACAATGAGCAGTTCTTC | CASSLRQGSYNEQFF
TRBJ1-6 | once | TRBD1 | TRBV19 | TGTGCCAGTAGTACGACAGGGGATGGAGAATCACCCCTCCACTTT | CASSTTGDGESPLHF
TRBJ2-5 | - | TRBD2 | TRBV27 | TGTGCCCGTGAGGGACAGGGGACTAGCGGGAGGGCCTGGCGCGAGACCCAGTACTTC | CAREGQGTSGRAWRETQYF
TRBJ2-3 | - | TRBD1 | TRBV27 | TGTGCCAGCAGTCCAACGACAGGGTTCAATACGCAGTATTTT | CASSPTTGFNTQYF
TRBJ2-7 | - | - | TRBV28 | TGTGCCAGCAGCTCGAAATTGAGTCGGGACTTC | CASSSKLSRDF
TRBJ1-5 | - | - | TRBV12-3/TRBV12-4 | TGTGCCAGCAGTTTCGGGGGGATACAGCCCCAGCATTTT | CASSFGGIQPQHF
TRBJ2-6 | - | - | TRBV19 | TGTGCCAGTAGTATCGGGACACGGGCCAACGTCCTGACTTTC | CASSIGTRANVLTF
TRBJ2-1 | - | TRBD2 | TRBV5-1 | TGCGCCAGCAGCCCCGGACTAGCGGGAGGGCCTGAGCAGTTCTTC | CASSPGLAGGPEQFF
TRBJ2-1 | few | - | TRBV7-2 | TGTGCCAGCAGCTTAGGTCTGATACTCGGCTCCTACAATGAGCAGTTCTTC | CASSLGLILGSYNEQFF
TRBJ2-7 | - | TRBD1 | TRBV10-3 | TGTGCCACCACCCGGGACAGGAGTTACGAGCAGTACTTC | CATTRDRSYEQYF
TRBJ1-1 | once | - | TRBV20-1 | TGCAGTGCTAGTAGGCAGGGCTCTTACACTGAAGCTTTCTTT | CSASRQGSYTEAFF
TRBJ2-1 | - | - | TRBV11-2 | TGTGCCAGCAGCTTAGCCCAGTCCAATGAGCAGTTCTTC | CASSLAQSNEQFF
TRBJ2-1 | - | TRBD2 | TRBV29-1 | TGCAGCGTCCGCCCTGGGAGCGGGAGGGCCCCTGAGCAGTTCTTC | CSVRPGSGRAPEQFF
TRBJ2-3 | - | TRBD2 | TRBV9 | TGTGCCAGCAGCCCCCGGGGTAGCGGGGGGGGGACGCAGTATTTT | CASSPRGSGGGTQYF
TRBJ2-3 | - | TRBD2 | TRBV7-9 | TGTGCCAGCAGCTTAGTACTAGCGGGAGGTCACACAGATACGCAGTATTTT | CASSLVLAGGHTDTQYF
TRBJ2-2 | - | TRBD1 | TRBV9 | TGTGCCTCCGGGACAGGGGGCCCGAACACCGGGGAGCTGTTTTTT | CASGTGGPNTGELFF
TRBJ1-4 | - | - | TRBV7-9 | TGTGCCAGCAGCTTAGGTGGGGGCGCGGGTGAAAAACTGTTTTTT | CASSLGGGAGEKLFF
TRBJ1-2 | - | TRBD1 | TRBV5-4 | TGTGCCAGCAGCGTGACAGGGGAAATAGGTTCGGGCTACACCTTC | CASSVTGEIGSGYTF
TRBJ2-3 | - | TRBD1 | TRBV4-2 | TGTGCCAGCAGCCCGGACAGGAGCACAGATACGCAGTATTTT | CASSPDRSTDTQYF
TRBJ2-6 | - | TRBD2 | TRBV11-2 | TGTGCCAGCAGCGGCGGACTAGCGGGACCTCCTGGGGCCAACGTCCTGACTTTC | CASSGGLAGPPGANVLTF
TRBJ2-7 | - | TRBD2 | TRBV19 | TGTGCCAGTAACACAGGGACTAGCGCCCATCGCGGGCAGTACTTC | CASNTGTSAHRGQYF
TRBJ1-2 | - | - | TRBV28 | TGTGCCAGCAGTTTCGTCCCCCTCTCTGGCTACACCTTC | CASSFVPLSGYTF
TRBJ1-4 | - | - | TRBV5-6 | TGTGCCAGCAGCTTGGTGGGCAGGGTGGATGAAAAACTGTTTTTT | CASSLVGRVDEKLFF
TRBJ2-3 | - | TRBD1 | TRBV27 | TGTGCCAGCAGTCCCGGACAGGGGTTGTGGACAGATACGCAGTATTTT | CASSPGQGLWTDTQYF
TRBJ1-2 | - | - | TRBV6-2/TRBV6-3 | TGTGCCAGCAGCCCCCGGTTTGCGGGTGGCTACACCTTC | CASSPRFAGGYTF
TRBJ2-1 | - | TRBD2 | TRBV6-5 | TGTGCCAGCAGTTCCGGACTAGCGGGAGGGTCGAATGAGCAGTTCTTC | CASSSGLAGGSNEQFF
TRBJ1-2 | - | - | TRBV2 | TGTGCCAGCAGTGTTTACCAGGGCTCTGGCTACACCTTC | CASSVYQGSGYTF
TRBJ2-1 | - | - | TRBV7-8 | TGTGCCAGCAGCTTATTTACAGGACCCTACAATGAGCAGTTCTTC | CASSLFTGPYNEQFF
TRBJ2-7 | once | - | TRBV2 | TGTGCCAGCAGTGAAGCAAGTAGGGGATCCTACGAGCAGTACTTC | CASSEASRGSYEQYF
TRBJ2-7 | - | - | TRBV7-8 | TGTGCCAGCAGCCACCGAACAGGCATGAACTACGAGCAGTACTTC | CASSHRTGMNYEQYF
TRBJ2-7 | - | TRBD1 | TRBV28 | TGTGCCAGCAGATACCGACAGGGGGCCAAACCTTACGAGCAGTACTTC | CASRYRQGAKPYEQYF